A selection of T cell receptor beta chains follows, all from one sample in a study of cytomegalovirus exposure and HLA in healthy donors. Repertoires were generated with immunoSEQ multiplex PCR, while TCRdb's copy carries only in-frame clones and drops some. The sample carries about 180,000 clones, around 74% recorded once. The material sequenced was PBMCs. The receptors shown here come from a male donor in good health and CMV-seronegative. The CDR3 runs from the conserved cysteine through the conserved F or W.

v_gene: TRBV18; j_gene: TRBJ2-1; CDR3aa: CASSPTGGFHEQFF
v_gene: TRBV7-3; j_gene: TRBJ2-2; CDR3aa: CASSLLPSGNTGELFF
v_gene: TRBV9; j_gene: NA; CDR3aa: CASSVNLAHAYEQYF
v_gene: TRBV6-4; j_gene: TRBJ2-5; CDR3aa: CASSRDREGTQYF
v_gene: TRBV28; j_gene: TRBJ1-5; CDR3aa: CASSSGQGGQPQHF
v_gene: TRBV7-9; j_gene: TRBJ1-2; CDR3aa: CASSPAQGEMDGYTF
v_gene: TRBV28; j_gene: TRBJ1-5; CDR3aa: CASSPDRGLQPQHF
v_gene: TRBV18; j_gene: TRBJ1-5; CDR3aa: CASSPQGNQPQHF
v_gene: TRBV18; j_gene: TRBJ1-1; CDR3aa: CASSPPPGGTEAFF
v_gene: TRBV19; j_gene: TRBJ2-3; CDR3aa: CASRRLAGGTDTQYF
v_gene: TRBV28; j_gene: TRBJ1-2; CDR3aa: CASSSRGRDYGYTF
v_gene: TRBV4-2; j_gene: TRBJ1-5; CDR3aa: CASSQEAGNSNQPQHF
v_gene: TRBV7-3; j_gene: TRBJ2-1; CDR3aa: CASSLNAAVTYNEQFF
v_gene: TRBV5-4; j_gene: TRBJ2-5; CDR3aa: CASSLAGRAGTQYF
v_gene: TRBV7-9; j_gene: TRBJ2-7; CDR3aa: CASSLVRLSGGSEQYF
v_gene: TRBV19; j_gene: TRBJ1-5; CDR3aa: CASSDPLTGVAQPQHF
v_gene: TRBV30; j_gene: TRBJ2-3; CDR3aa: CAWSLNRGRDTQYF
v_gene: TRBV30; j_gene: TRBJ1-2; CDR3aa: CAWSPGLNGYTF
v_gene: TRBV27; j_gene: TRBJ2-1; CDR3aa: CASSLEGDIDYEQFF
v_gene: TRBV30; j_gene: TRBJ2-7; CDR3aa: CAWSSLTSGPYEQYF
v_gene: TRBV30; j_gene: TRBJ2-3; CDR3aa: CAWSEGSVSTDTQYF
v_gene: TRBV5-1; j_gene: TRBJ2-1; CDR3aa: CASSLGTSGYNEQFF
v_gene: TRBV28; j_gene: TRBJ2-5; CDR3aa: CASRLAVQETQYF
v_gene: TRBV30; j_gene: TRBJ2-3; CDR3aa: CAWNAGLGGNTQYF
v_gene: TRBV5-1; j_gene: TRBJ1-5; CDR3aa: CASSLAPGGNRNQPQHF